The next 25 T cell receptor beta chains were all read from a single sample in a study of CD8+ T cells in alopecia areata. The authors extracted RNA and reverse transcribed it into cDNA as the sequencing template. Measured with immunoSEQ multiplex PCR; TCRdb has only the in-frame clones, and not every one. Observed in the sample are 15,000 to 20,000 clones, none of them singletons. A panel of CD4, CD8alpha, NKG2D, NKG2ACE and other markers served to sort pooled cutaneous lymph node cells. The sample taken for sequencing was CD8+ T cells sorted from a lymph node. Receptor source: a C3H/HeJ mouse with alopecia areata. Strain haplotype (MHC): H2-k.

This clone was detected a few times. Germline and genes here are mouse. The CDR3 end lies 4 residues beyond the end of the read and is filled in from the germline J gene. The chain has TRBV19 and TRBJ2-2; TRBD2 matches at 9 bases. CDR3 length: 15 residues. In germline, CDR1 is FNHDT, CDR2 SITEND (reference sequence). Trimming removed 2 bases from V and 4 bases from J; junction bases left unmatched: 3. The part of the CDR3 DNA that was read is TGTGCCAGCAGTATCTGGGGGGGGGCCACCGGG. It is translated as CASSIWGGATG. The full CDR3 sequence reads CASSIWGGATGQLYF.

This clone was counted a few times. Each gene name is a mouse one. The read finishes 4 residues shy of the CDR3 end, and the germline J gene is used to complete it. The rearrangement links TRBV1 to TRBJ2-5; 7 bases are shared with TRBD1. The CDR3 loop spans 15 amino acids. Germline CDR1 and CDR2: NSQYPW and LRSPGD (reference sequence). The CDR3 sequence is CTCSAERQGKDTQYF. The CDR3 bases that were read are TGCACCTGCAGTGCAGAACGACAGGGTAAAGAC.

This clone was detected only a few times. Gene names and germline refer to mouse. The CDR3 extends 4 residues past the end of the read, so its final part is completed from the germline J gene. This sequence joins TRBV13-3 and TRBJ1-1, with D possibly TRBD1 on 6 matching bases. V was cut by 4 bases and J by 4 bases, with 8 bases left in between. The CDR3 contains 12 residues. Germline V lookup: CDR1 NNHDY, CDR2 SYVADS. The covered CDR3 bases are TGTGCCAGCAGTCAGGGGTCCACA. Its protein is CASSQGST. Given in full, the CDR3 is CASSQGSTEVFF.

This clone has more than one count but fewer than ten. Any gene name here is a mouse gene name. The read gets to within 4 residues of the CDR3 end, and the germline J gene fills in the rest. The rearrangement uses TRBV29 and TRBJ1-4; tentative D call: TRBD1 (6 bases). Germline V gene data show CDR1 as MSHET and CDR2 as SYDVDS. Trimming stripped 3 bases from V and 3 bases from J, with 8 bases between. The CDR3 sequence is 14 residues long. CDR3 protein: CASSFGTTNERLFF. CDR3 bases read: TGTGCTAGCAGTTTTGGGACAACCAACGAA.

The table lists this clone with many counts. The listed genes are named as in mouse. The CDR3 is cut off 4 residues early in the read; its end comes from the germline J gene. The chain links TRBV13-3 to TRBJ2-5; 7 bases map to TRBD2. The CDR3 contains 14 residues. Germline lookup yields CDR1 NNHDY and CDR2 SYVADS. V shed 5 bases, J shed 2 bases, and the junction held 5 bases outside the gene matches. CDR3 DNA, as far as it was read: TGTGCCAGCAGGAGCCTGGGGGTCCAAGAC. Encoded protein: CASRSLGVQD. The full CDR3 protein reads CASRSLGVQDTQYF.

This clone was seen only a few times. A far more abundant clone sits one base away, making this likely a read error. Genes and germline come from the mouse. From the germline J gene comes the end of the CDR3, since the read stops 4 residues before it. The chain is built from TRBV19 and TRBJ1-1, with TRBD1 matching over 7 bases. Germline V gene sequence: CDR1 FNHDT, CDR2 SITEND (reference sequence). This CDR3 spans 14 amino acids. V dropped 7 bases and J dropped 0; count of bases not matched to a gene: 6. CDR3 bases read: TGTGCCAGCTGTCTCCAGGGGGCAAACACA. This encodes CASCLQGANT. In full, the CDR3 reads CASCLQGANTEVFF.

The table lists this clone with many counts. All gene names here are mouse names. CDR3 sequence: CASSLGDWGGARDTQYF. CDR3 bases read: TGTGCAAGCAGCTTAGGGGACTGGGGGGGCGCGAGAGAC. The gene calls are TRBV16 and TRBJ2-5; 14 bases map to TRBD2. The read terminates 4 residues before the CDR3 end, so the remaining end is supplied by the germline J gene. From germline, CDR1 is SGHSA and CDR2 FRNQAP. The CDR3 extends over 17 amino acids.

This clone appeared a few times. The gene names given are mouse names. Read sequence stops 4 residues before the CDR3 end, and the germline J gene provides the missing end. The chain links TRBV14 to TRBJ2-7; TRBD1 aligns across 11 bases. Germline values: CDR1 SGHDT, CDR2 FRDEAV. This CDR3 region has 14 residues. The part of the CDR3 DNA that was read is TGTGCCAGCAGTCCGGGACAGGGGGGATAT. It yields the protein CASSPGQGGY. The whole CDR3 sequence reads CASSPGQGGYEQYF.

About this clone itself: Mouse gene names and germline throughout. The read comes to an end 4 residues before the CDR3 does, leaving the germline J gene to fill in the end. The rearrangement uses TRBV13-1 and TRBJ2-7; possibly TRBD2 for D (7 bases). The germline V gene has CDR1 NSHNY and CDR2 SYGAGN. The CDR3 length is 12 residues. The chain's CDR3 is CASSWGRYEQYF. CDR3 DNA (partial): TGTGCCAGCAGCTGGGGGCGGTAT.

This clone has just a few counts. Genes and germline come from the mouse. The read is 4 residues too short to cover the CDR3 end, so that end is filled in from the germline J gene. The V gene is TRBV19, the J gene TRBJ2-7; TRBD2 matches at 11 bases. With 5 bases clipped from V and 0 bases from J, the junction kept 7 bases outside the gene matches. CDR3 size: 16 residues. Per the germline V gene, CDR1 is FNHDT and CDR2 is SITEND (reference sequence). The CDR3: CASSPGLGGYSYEQYF. Incomplete CDR3 DNA: TGTGCCAGCAGCCCCGGACTGGGGGGCTACTCCTAT. Based on the CDR3 plus reference TRBV19 and TRBJ2-7, the full variable domain is GGIITQTPKFLIGQEGQKLTLKCQQNFNHDTMYWYRQDSGKGLRLIYYSITENDLQKGDLSEGYDASREKKSSFSLTVTSAQKNEMAVFLCASSPGLGGYSYEQYFGPGTRLTVL.

Worth noting for this clone: Gene names follow the mouse nomenclature. The read stops 4 residues short of the end of the CDR3; the missing end is completed from the germline J gene. The chain combines TRBV1 with TRBJ2-1; weak D call: TRBD1 (5 bases). The CDR3 covers 15 residues. The V gene's germline CDR1 is NSQYPW and CDR2 LRSPGD (reference sequence). The V gene lost 5 bases and the J gene lost 3 bases, with 14 bases spanning the gap. CDR3 protein: CTCSPQQAPYAEQFF. The sequenced CDR3 bases are TGCACCTGCAGTCCCCAACAGGCCCCCTATGCT.

The table lists this clone with many counts. The genes are named according to mouse. The sequence runs out 4 residues before the end of the CDR3; the remainder is reconstructed from the germline J gene. The V call is TRBV13-3, the J call TRBJ2-1; 8 bases match TRBD2. The germline V gene has CDR1 NNHDY and CDR2 SYVADS. The CDR3 runs to 12 residues. The sequenced CDR3 bases are TGTGCCAGCAGTCTGGGGGGCCCT. It codes for CASSLGGP. The full CDR3 protein is CASSLGGPEQFF.

This clone has just a few counts. The gene symbols are mouse symbols. The missing CDR3 end, 4 residues past where the read stops, is filled in from the germline J gene. The V and J genes are TRBV19 and TRBJ2-7, with 8 bases aligning to TRBD2. The CDR3 consists of 13 residues. CDR1 is FNHDT and CDR2 is SITEND in the germline V gene (reference sequence). V lost 5 bases, J lost 3 bases, and 4 bases stayed unmatched. CDR3 DNA (partial): TGTGCCAGCAGGAGGACTGGGAGCTAT. Translating gives CASRRTGSY. The whole CDR3 sequence reads CASRRTGSYEQYF.

This clone was seen a handful of times. Gene names follow the mouse nomenclature. The CDR3 goes on 4 residues after the read ends, and that part is filled in from the germline J gene. The chain recombines TRBV14 with TRBJ1-1; 7 nucleotides agree with TRBD1. V gave up 4 bases and J gave up 3 bases; unmatched junction bases: 3. Looked up from germline, CDR1 is SGHDT and CDR2 is FRDEAV. The CDR3 loop spans 13 amino acids. The covered CDR3 bases are TGTGCCAGCAGTCCCGGGACAGACACA. Translation: CASSPGTDT. The whole CDR3 sequence is CASSPGTDTEVFF.

This clone occurred a few times. Gene names refer to mouse genes. Read coverage stops 4 residues before the CDR3 terminus; the germline J gene supplies the remainder. The rearrangement links TRBV19 to TRBJ2-1, with 8 nucleotides matching TRBD2. Germline-derived CDR1 and CDR2 are FNHDT and SITEND (reference sequence). V lost 6 bases and J lost 3; bases outside the gene matches: 2. The length of the CDR3 is 13 residues. The sequenced CDR3 bases are TGTGCCAGCAACGGACTGGGCTATGCT. Its protein is CASNGLGYA. The full CDR3 protein reads CASNGLGYAEQFF.

This clone has ten or more counts. Mouse gene names and germline throughout. Read coverage stops 4 residues before the CDR3 terminus; the germline J gene supplies the remainder. V and J are TRBV1 and TRBJ2-1; 7 bases agree with TRBD2. The germline V gene encodes CDR1 NSQYPW and CDR2 LRSPGD (reference sequence). The CDR3 is made up of 14 amino acids. Trimming took 1 base from V and 3 from J; bases not matched to a gene: 0. The CDR3: CTCSAGGGYAEQFF. The sequenced part of the CDR3 DNA is TGCACCTGCAGTGCAGGGGGGGGCTATGCT.

This clone came up a few times. Gene labels here are mouse ones. Read sequence stops 4 residues before the CDR3 end, and the germline J gene provides the missing end. The chain joins TRBV19 to TRBJ2-5, with TRBD2 matching 8 bases. The CDR3 is made up of 14 amino acids. CDR1 and CDR2 (germline): FNHDT, SITEND (reference sequence). The CDR3: CASSMGGRLDTQYF. The CDR3 DNA, read in part, is TGTGCCAGCAGTATGGGGGGGCGCCTAGAC.

This clone was seen at least ten times. The germline and genes are mouse ones. The read is 4 residues too short to cover the CDR3 end, so that end is filled in from the germline J gene. J is TRBJ2-5 and V is TRBV1; 8 positions match TRBD2. Looked up from germline, CDR1 is NSQYPW and CDR2 is LRSPGD (reference sequence). The CDR3 has 14 residues. CDR3 in amino acids: CTCSADGGEDTQYF. The covered CDR3 bases are TGCACCTGCAGTGCAGATGGGGGGGAAGAC.

In this sample, this clone turned up a few times. The gene symbols are mouse symbols. The CDR3 loop reads CASSDVGRGNERLFF. The part of the CDR3 DNA that was read is TGTGCCAGCAGTGATGTCGGCAGGGGGAACGAA. This rearrangement joins TRBV13-1 to TRBJ1-4, with TRBD1 matching over 7 bases. The DNA ends 4 residues before the CDR3 does, and the rest of the CDR3 is filled in from the germline J gene. In germline, CDR1 is NSHNY, CDR2 SYGAGN. Trimming took 0 bases from V and 5 from J; bases not matched to a gene: 4. The CDR3 has 15 amino acids.

A few counts support this clone. Gene names are the mouse ones. Read data end 4 residues before the CDR3 end; the end is taken from the germline J gene. The rearrangement joins TRBV13-2 to TRBJ2-1; 9 bases are a match to TRBD2. V trimming: 2 bases; J trimming: 5 bases; junction bases outside the gene matches: 5. The V gene's germline CDR1 is NNHNN and CDR2 SYGAGS (reference sequence). The CDR3 contains 15 residues. The part of the CDR3 DNA that was read is TGTGCCAGCGGTGAGCCCCGGGACTGGGATGCT. It codes for CASGEPRDWDA. The CDR3 as a whole reads CASGEPRDWDAEQFF.

This clone came up a few times. These gene names are mouse names. The sequence runs out 4 residues before the end of the CDR3; the remainder is reconstructed from the germline J gene. The chain has TRBV13-3 and TRBJ2-4, with TRBD1 as a possible D gene (5 bases). With 3 bases removed from V and 3 bases from J, the gap between germline ends came to 8 bases. CDR1 is NNHDY and CDR2 is SYVADS in the germline V gene. This CDR3 is built from 13 residues. CDR3 sequence: CASSGRQQNTLYF. The sequenced part of the CDR3 DNA is TGTGCCAGCAGTGGTCGACAGCAAAAC.

A note on this clone: The genes are named according to mouse. The CDR3 end lies 4 residues beyond the end of the read and is filled in from the germline J gene. The chain links TRBV17 to TRBJ2-5; TRBD2 agrees at 11 bases. Trimming at V came to 6 bases and at J to 0 bases, leaving 8 bases not matched to a gene. Germline loops: CDR1 MNHDT, CDR2 YYDKIL. CDR3 size: 17 residues. Partial CDR3 DNA: TGTGCTAGCAGACCCGGGACTGGGGGAGTTAACCAAGAC. This translates into CASRPGTGGVNQD. In full, the CDR3 reads CASRPGTGGVNQDTQYF.

This clone was counted at least ten times. Genes and germline are mouse. Read data end 4 residues before the CDR3 end; the end is taken from the germline J gene. The rearrangement uses TRBV13-3 and TRBJ2-1; no firm D call. Germline V gives CDR1 NNHDY, CDR2 SYVADS. CDR3 size: 15 residues. V dropped 1 base and J dropped 0 bases, with 8 bases sitting between them. The covered CDR3 bases are TGTGCCAGCAGTGATCTCCTGGTTAACTATGCT. Protein sequence: CASSDLLVNYA. The whole CDR3 protein is CASSDLLVNYAEQFF.

This clone was found many times. Genes and germline are mouse. The CDR3 extends 4 residues past the end of the read, so its final part is completed from the germline J gene. J is TRBJ2-3 and V is TRBV13-3, with 11 bases lining up with TRBD2. The V gene's germline CDR1 is NNHDY and CDR2 SYVADS. The CDR3 has 16 amino acids. Unmatched junction bases numbered 4, after V lost 4 bases and J lost 0 bases. The CDR3 reads CASSWTGGTSAETLYF. The sequenced CDR3 bases are TGTGCCAGCAGTTGGACTGGGGGGACCAGTGCAGAA.

In this sample, this clone turned up a few times. These gene names are mouse names. The sequenced part of the CDR3 DNA is TGTGCCAGCAGTGAAGGACTGGGGGGCGTTAACCAAGAC. This gives the protein CASSEGLGGVNQD. The entire CDR3 is CASSEGLGGVNQDTQYF. The chain joins TRBV13-3 to TRBJ2-5, with 11 bases matching TRBD2. The observed sequence ends 4 residues before the CDR3 terminus, with the missing tail filled in from the germline J gene. This CDR3 has 17 amino acids. Germline-derived CDR1 and CDR2 are NNHDY and SYVADS. Unmatched junction bases numbered 5, after V lost 2 bases and J lost 0 bases.